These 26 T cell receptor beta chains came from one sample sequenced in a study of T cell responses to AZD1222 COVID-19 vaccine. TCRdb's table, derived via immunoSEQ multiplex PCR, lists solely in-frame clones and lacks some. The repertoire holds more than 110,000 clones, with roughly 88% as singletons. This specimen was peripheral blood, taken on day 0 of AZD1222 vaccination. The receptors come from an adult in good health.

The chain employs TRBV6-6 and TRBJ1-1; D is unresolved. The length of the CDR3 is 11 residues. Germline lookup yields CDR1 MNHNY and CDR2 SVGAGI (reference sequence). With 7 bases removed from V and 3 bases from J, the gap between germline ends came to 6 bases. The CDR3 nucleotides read TGTGCCAGCATGGTTGACACTGAAGCTTTCTTT. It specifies CASMVDTEAFF.

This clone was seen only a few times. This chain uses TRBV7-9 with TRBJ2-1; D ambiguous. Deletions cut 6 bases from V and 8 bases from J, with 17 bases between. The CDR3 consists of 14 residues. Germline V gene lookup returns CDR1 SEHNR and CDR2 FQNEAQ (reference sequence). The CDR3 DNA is TGTGCCAGCAGACTAACGCATTCTAGGTATGAGCAGTTCTTC. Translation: CASRLTHSRYEQFF.

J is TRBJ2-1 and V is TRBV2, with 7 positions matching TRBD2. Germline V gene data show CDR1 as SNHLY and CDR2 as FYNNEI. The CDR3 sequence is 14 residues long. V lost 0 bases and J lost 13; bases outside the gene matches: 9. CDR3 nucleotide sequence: TGTGCCAGCAGTGAAGCCCCGGGGGGAAAAGGTCAGTTCTTC. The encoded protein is CASSEAPGGKGQFF.

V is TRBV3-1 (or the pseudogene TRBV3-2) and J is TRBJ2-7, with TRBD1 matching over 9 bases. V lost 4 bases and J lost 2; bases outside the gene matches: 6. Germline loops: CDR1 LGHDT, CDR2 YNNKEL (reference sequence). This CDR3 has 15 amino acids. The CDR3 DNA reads TGTGCCAGCAGCCTGGGACAGGGAGGGCCCTACGAGCAGTACTTC. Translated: CASSLGQGGPYEQYF.

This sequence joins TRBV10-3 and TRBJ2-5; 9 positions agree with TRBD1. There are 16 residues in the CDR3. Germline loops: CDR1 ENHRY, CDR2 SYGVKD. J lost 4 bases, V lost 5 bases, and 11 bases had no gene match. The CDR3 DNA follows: TGTGCCATCAGTTACTCCGGAACAGGGGGCCGAGAGACCCAGTACTTC. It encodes CAISYSGTGGRETQYF.

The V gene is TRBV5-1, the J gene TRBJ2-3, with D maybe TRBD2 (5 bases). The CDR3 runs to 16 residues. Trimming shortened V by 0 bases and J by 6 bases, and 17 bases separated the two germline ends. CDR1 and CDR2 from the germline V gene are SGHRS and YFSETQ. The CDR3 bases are TGCGCCAGCAGCTTGGGTACTGACTATTTGGGTGATACGCAGTATTTT. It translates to CASSLGTDYLGDTQYF.

The CDR3 DNA follows: TGTGCCAGCAGCTTGGGGGACAGGGCAACTAATGAAAAACTGTTTTTT. Its protein product is CASSLGDRATNEKLFF. The genes are TRBV5-4 and TRBJ1-4; 9 bases are a match to TRBD1. The CDR3 is made up of 16 amino acids. Germline assignment: CDR1 SGHNT and CDR2 YYREEE (reference sequence). The V and J ends lost 0 bases and 0 bases, in that order; junction bases with no gene match: 0.

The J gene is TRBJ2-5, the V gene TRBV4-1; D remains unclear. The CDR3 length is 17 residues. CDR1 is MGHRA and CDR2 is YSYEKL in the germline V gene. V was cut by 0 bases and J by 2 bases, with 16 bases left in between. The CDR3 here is CASSQDPGWTGQETQYF. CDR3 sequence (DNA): TGCGCCAGCAGCCAAGACCCGGGCTGGACCGGGCAAGAGACCCAGTACTTC.

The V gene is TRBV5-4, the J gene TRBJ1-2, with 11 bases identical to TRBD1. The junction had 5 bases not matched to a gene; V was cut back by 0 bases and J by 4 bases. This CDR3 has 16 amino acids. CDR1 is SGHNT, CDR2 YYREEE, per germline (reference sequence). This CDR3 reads CASSLDRGQGAYGYTF. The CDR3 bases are TGTGCCAGCAGCTTGGACCGAGGACAGGGGGCCTATGGCTACACCTTC. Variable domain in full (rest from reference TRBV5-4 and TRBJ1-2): ETGVTQSPTHLIKTRGQQVTLRCSSQSGHNTVSWYQQALGQGPQFIFQYYREEENGRGNFPPRFSGLQFPNYSSELNVNALELDDSALYLCASSLDRGQGAYGYTFGSGTRLTVV.

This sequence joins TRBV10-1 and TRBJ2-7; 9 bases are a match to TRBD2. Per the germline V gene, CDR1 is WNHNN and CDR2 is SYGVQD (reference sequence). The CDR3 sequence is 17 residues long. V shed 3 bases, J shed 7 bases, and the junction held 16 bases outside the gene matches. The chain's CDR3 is CASSESTGGLANGEQYF. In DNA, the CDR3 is TGCGCCAGCAGTGAAAGCACCGGAGGACTAGCGAACGGGGAGCAGTACTTC.

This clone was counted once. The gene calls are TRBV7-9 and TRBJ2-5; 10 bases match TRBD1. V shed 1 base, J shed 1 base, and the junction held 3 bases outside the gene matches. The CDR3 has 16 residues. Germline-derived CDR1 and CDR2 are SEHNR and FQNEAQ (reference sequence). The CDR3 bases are TGTGCCAGCAGCTTAGGGGACAGGGGAGGCCAAGAGACCCAGTACTTC. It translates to CASSLGDRGGQETQYF.

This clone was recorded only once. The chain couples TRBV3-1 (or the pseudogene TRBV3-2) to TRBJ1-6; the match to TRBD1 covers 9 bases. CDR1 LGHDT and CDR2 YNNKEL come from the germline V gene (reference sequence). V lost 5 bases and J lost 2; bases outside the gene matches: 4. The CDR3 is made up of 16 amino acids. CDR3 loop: CASSSTGGPYNSPLHF. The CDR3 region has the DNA TGTGCCAGCAGCTCTACAGGGGGCCCCTATAATTCACCCCTCCACTTT.

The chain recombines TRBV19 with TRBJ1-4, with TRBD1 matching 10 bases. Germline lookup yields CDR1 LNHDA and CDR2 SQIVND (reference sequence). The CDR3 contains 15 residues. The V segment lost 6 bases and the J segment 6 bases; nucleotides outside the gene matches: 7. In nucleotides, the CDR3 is TGTGCCAGTAGATTCTCCGGGACAGGGGATGAAAAACTGTTTTTT. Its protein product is CASRFSGTGDEKLFF.

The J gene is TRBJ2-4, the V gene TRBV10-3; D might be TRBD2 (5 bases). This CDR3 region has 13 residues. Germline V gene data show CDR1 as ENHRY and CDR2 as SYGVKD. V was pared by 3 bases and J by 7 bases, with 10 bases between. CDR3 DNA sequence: TGTGCCATCAGTGATGGTCGGGATAACATTCAGTACTTC. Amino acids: CAISDGRDNIQYF.

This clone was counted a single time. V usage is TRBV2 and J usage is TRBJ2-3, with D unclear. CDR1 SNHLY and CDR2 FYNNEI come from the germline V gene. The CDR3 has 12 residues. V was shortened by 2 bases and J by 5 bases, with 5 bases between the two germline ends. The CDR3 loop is CASSELVDTQYF. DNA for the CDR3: TGTGCCAGCAGTGAACTCGTAGATACGCAGTATTTT.

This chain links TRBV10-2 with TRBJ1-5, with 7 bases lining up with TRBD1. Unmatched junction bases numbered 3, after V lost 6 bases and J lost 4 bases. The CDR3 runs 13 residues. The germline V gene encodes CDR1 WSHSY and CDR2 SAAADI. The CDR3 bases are TGCGCCAGCAGCCGGGACAGAAATCAGCCCCAGCATTTT. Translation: CASSRDRNQPQHF.

The CDR3, as DNA: TGTGCCAGCAGCGTAGCTATCGGGGGTTCTAATGAAAAACTGTTTTTT. Its translation: CASSVAIGGSNEKLFF. V and J are TRBV9 and TRBJ1-4; weak D call: TRBD1 (5 bases). The ends were cut back, 0 bases at V and 3 bases at J, with 12 bases in the middle. Germline values: CDR1 SGDLS, CDR2 YYNGEE. The CDR3 is 16 amino acids.

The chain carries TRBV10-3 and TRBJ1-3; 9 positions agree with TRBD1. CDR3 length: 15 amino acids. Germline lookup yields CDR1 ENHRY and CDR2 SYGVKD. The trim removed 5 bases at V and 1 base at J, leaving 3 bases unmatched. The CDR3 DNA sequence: TGTGCCATCAGTTCGGACAGGGGTTCTGGAAACACCATATATTTT. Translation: CAISSDRGSGNTIYF.

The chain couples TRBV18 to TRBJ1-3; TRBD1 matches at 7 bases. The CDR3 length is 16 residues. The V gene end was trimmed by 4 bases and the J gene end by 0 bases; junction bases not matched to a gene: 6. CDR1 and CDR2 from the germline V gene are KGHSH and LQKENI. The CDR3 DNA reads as TGTGCCAGCTCACTAGGACAGGCGAGCTCTGGAAACACCATATATTTT. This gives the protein CASSLGQASSGNTIYF.

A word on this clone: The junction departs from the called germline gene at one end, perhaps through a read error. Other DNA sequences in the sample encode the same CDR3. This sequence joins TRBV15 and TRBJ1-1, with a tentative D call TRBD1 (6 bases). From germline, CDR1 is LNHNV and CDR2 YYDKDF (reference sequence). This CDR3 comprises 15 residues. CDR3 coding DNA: TGCGCCACCAGCAGAGAAACAGGGATGAACACTGAAGCTTTCTTT. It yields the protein CATSRETGMNTEAFF.

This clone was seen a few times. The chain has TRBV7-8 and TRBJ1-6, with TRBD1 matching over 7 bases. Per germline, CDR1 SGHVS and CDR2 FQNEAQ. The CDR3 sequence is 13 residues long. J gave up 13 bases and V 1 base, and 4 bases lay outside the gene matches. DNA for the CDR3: TGTGCCAGCAGCTTAGAGACAGGGAGTCCCCTCCACTTT. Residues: CASSLETGSPLHF.

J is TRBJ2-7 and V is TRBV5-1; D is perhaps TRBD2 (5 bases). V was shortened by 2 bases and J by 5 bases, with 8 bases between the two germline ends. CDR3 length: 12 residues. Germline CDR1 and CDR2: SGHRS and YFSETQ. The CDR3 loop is CASSFEGNEQYF. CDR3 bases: TGCGCCAGCAGCTTCGAGGGAAACGAGCAGTACTTC.

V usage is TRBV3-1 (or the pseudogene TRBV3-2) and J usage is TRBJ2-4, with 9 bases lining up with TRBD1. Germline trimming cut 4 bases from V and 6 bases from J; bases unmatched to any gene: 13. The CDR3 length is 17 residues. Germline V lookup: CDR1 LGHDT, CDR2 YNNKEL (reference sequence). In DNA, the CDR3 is TGTGCCAGCAGCCTCACGACCGTATGGGGACAGGGAAACATTCAGTACTTC. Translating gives CASSLTTVWGQGNIQYF.

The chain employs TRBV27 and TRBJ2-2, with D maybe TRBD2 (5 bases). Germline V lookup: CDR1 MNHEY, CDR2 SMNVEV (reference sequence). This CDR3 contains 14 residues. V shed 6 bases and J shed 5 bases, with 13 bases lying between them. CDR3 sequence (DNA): TGTGCCAGCAGAGATCAGCCGGGGACCGGGGAGCTGTTTTTT. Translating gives CASRDQPGTGELFF.

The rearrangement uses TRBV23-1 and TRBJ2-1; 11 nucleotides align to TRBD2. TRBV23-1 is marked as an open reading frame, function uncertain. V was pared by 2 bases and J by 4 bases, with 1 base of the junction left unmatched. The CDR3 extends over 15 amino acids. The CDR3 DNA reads TGCGCCAGCAGTCAAACTAGCGGGGGTTACAATGAGCAGTTCTTC. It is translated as CASSQTSGGYNEQFF.

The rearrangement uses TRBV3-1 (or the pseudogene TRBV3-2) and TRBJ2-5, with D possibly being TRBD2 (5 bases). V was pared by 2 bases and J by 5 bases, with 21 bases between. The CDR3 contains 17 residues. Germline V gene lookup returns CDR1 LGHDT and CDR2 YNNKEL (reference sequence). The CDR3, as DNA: TGTGCCAGCAGCCAACATCAAGCAGCGGACCACCTTGAGACCCAGTACTTC. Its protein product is CASSQHQAADHLETQYF.